This is a list of T cell receptor beta chains from one sample in a study of follicular helper T cells after annual influenza vaccination. This table comes from immunoSEQ multiplex PCR, and its TCRdb copy is limited to in-frame clones, with some not included. The sample consists of about 11,000 clones, 65% to 85% of them appearing once. Sequencing used CXCR5- memory CD4+ T cells sorted from blood, obtained 6 weeks after influenza vaccination. These receptors were taken from an adult who received the influenza vaccine. Both conserved end residues are trimmed from each CDR3. Fields, in order: V gene, D gene, clone size, CDR3 protein. The D gene is left open where the match is weak. Rows may omit the clone size; those that give it use once, few, many or a size class.

TRBV30	-	-	AWSVGGTSSYNSPLH
TRBV18	-	-	ASSPTRDTEAF
TRBV18	-	-	ASSPDQNSGYT
TRBV7-9	-	-	ASSSRGNEQF
TRBV7-3	-	-	ASSHRRSIYYEQY
TRBV19	TRBD1	-	ASSSNPGQGPSGANVLT
TRBV13	-	-	ASSLRPGGYASYEQY
TRBV6-1	-	few	ASGTETQY
TRBV4-2	TRBD1	once	ASSQEGTGEETQY
TRBV6-5	TRBD1	-	ASSWDSSGNTTY
TRBV2	TRBD1	-	ASSADRVNTGELF
TRBV5-1	TRBD1	-	ASSIRTGGLKNTEAF
TRBV6-1	-	-	ATSFEHSPLH
TRBV19	-	-	ASSNKYPTSYEQY
TRBV7-2	TRBD2	-	ASSLSGGGYNEQF
TRBV7-2	-	-	ASSPLVSLEQY
TRBV19	TRBD1	-	ASTALGDSGEKLF
TRBV15	-	-	AISIERYSYEQY
TRBV29-1	-	-	SVEAGLNTEAF
TRBV7-9	-	-	ASSPTTNEKLF
TRBV14	-	-	ASSPWGSGNEKLF
TRBV5-1	-	-	ASSLGSGTANYGYT
TRBV2	-	-	ASSVAVSSYNEQF
TRBV15	-	-	ATRDREAGDTEAF
TRBV4-2	-	few	ASSSEGRGNQPQH
TRBV29-1	TRBD1	-	SGGTGTVGYPDTQY
TRBV6-1	TRBD2	-	ASSDLTSLRQQY
TRBV6-1	TRBD1	-	ASGTERNQPQH
TRBV19	-	-	ASSVTLGGGGEQF
TRBV19	TRBD2	-	ASNSGGAGPGELF
TRBV5-6	TRBD1	-	ASSLGQGAAQPQH
TRBV5-1	TRBD1	-	ASSFGQGSYNEQF
TRBV6-5	-	-	ASSYDSPNTEAF
TRBV28	TRBD2	-	ASSPYRGSGLAAANEQF
TRBV28	TRBD1	-	ASSLDRGKNNEQF
TRBV5-1	TRBD2	-	ASSDPLAGFYEQY
TRBV5-6	-	-	ASTRGPYPGYT
TRBV7-9	TRBD1	-	ASSGTGSLEQY
TRBV4-3	TRBD2	-	ASSQEVVAGGPYNEQF
TRBV6-5	-	-	ASIYTQY
TRBV5-1	-	-	ASRAGEPNEKLF
TRBV25-1	TRBD1	-	ATWTGGNTEAF
TRBV2	-	-	ASSVDSTGTQY
TRBV19	TRBD2	once	ASSQYPLAGDHNEQF
TRBV29-1	-	-	SVGIGNMNTEAF
TRBV27	-	-	ASSLWMENEQF
TRBV27	-	once	ASSFRDSDNEQF
TRBV18	TRBD2	-	ASSRTGTTSGGNEQF
TRBV6-5	-	-	ASSFQRAGGNTIY
TRBV5-6	-	-	ASRRGKGAGNTIY
TRBV19	-	-	ASRISGRTTNEKLF
TRBV27	TRBD2	-	ASSRTRTYEQY
TRBV19	TRBD1	-	ASSIGDRDEKLF
TRBV6-6	TRBD2	-	ASSYDGRGYEQF
TRBV19	-	once	ASSKSGTGSAEAF
TRBV7-7	-	-	ASSLDRTGELF
TRBV7-9	-	-	ASSDTDTQY
TRBV25-1	-	-	ASSENQGNYGYT